The source of this TCR beta chain is a study of CD8 T cells in ankylosing spondylitis. Whole-study findings and limits: Reportedly, significant enrichment of disease-linked clones occurred in matched ankylosing spondylitis synovial fluid. Past studies reported some motif variants in reactive arthritis synovial fluid and blood.

TCRdb reprocessed the 5' RACE reads via MiXCR and lists one record per CDR3 protein. This sample yields 350,000 or so distinct CDR3 sequences, of which 9.5% to 13% are seen a single time; roughly 9.2% belongs to the top ten. On this clonotype itself: Its matching antigen is unknown.

The CDR3 totals 17 residues. Trimming shortened V by 5 bases and J by 0 bases, and 17 bases separated the two germline ends. Germline CDR1 reads SGHAT; CDR2 reads FQNNGV. V is TRBV11-2 and J is TRBJ2-4; weak D call: TRBD2 (5 bases). The source material was blood, either unsorted or a sorted T cell fraction (not recorded which). The source is a female donor with ankylosing spondylitis or in good health (not recorded which). In DNA form, the CDR3 reads TGTGCCAGCAGCCCCGGGGATGCCACTCTAGCCAAAAACATTCAGTACTTC. This gives the protein CASSPGDATLAKNIQYF.